A single T cell receptor (beta chain) is shown here with its context. What it binds is unknown. The sample comes from a study of cytomegalovirus exposure and HLA in healthy donors. Study conclusions and caveats: Reports indicate that TCR beta sequences accurately predicted the HLA-A and HLA-B alleles of most subjects. TCR beta V- and J-gene trimming was later associated with a missense DCLRE1C variant. The presence/absence work took it that sequencing depth was about the same across donors.

The CDR3 has 17 residues. Germline trimming cut 2 bases from V and 6 bases from J; bases unmatched to any gene: 14. Germline V CDR1 and CDR2: SGDLS, YYNGEE. It was with 60 Vbeta and 13 Jbeta primers that the PCR ran. Assay used: immunoSEQ multiplex PCR; TCRdb lists only in-frame clones, some missing. The listing contains some 110,000 clones. The sample comprised PBMCs. This TCR was recovered from a middle-aged man in good health and CMV-seronegative. The J gene is TRBJ2-1, the V gene TRBV9; TRBD2 matches at 7 bases. The CDR3: CASSVGGNADLPNEQFF. The CDR3 DNA sequence: TGTGCCAGCAGCGTGGGGGGGAATGCGGACCTTCCCAATGAGCAGTTCTTC.